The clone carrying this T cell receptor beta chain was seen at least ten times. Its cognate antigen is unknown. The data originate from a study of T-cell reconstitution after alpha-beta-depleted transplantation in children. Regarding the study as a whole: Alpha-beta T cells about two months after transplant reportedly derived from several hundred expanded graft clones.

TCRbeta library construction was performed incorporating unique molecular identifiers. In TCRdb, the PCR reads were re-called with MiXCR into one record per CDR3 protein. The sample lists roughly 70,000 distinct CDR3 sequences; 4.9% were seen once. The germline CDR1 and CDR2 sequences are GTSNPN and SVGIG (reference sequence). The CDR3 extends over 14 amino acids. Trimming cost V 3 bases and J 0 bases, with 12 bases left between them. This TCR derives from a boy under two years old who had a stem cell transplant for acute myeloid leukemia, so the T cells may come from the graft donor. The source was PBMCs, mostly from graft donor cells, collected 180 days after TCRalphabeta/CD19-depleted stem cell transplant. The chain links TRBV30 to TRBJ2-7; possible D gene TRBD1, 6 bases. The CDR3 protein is CAWRADSSSYEQYF. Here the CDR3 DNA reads TGTGCCTGGAGGGCGGACAGTTCCTCCTACGAGCAGTACTTC. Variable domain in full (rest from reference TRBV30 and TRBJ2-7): SQTIHQWPATLVQPVGSPLSLECTVEGTSNPNLYWYRQAAGRGLQLLFYSVGIGQISSEVPQNLSASRPQDRQFILSSKKLLLSDSGFYLCAWRADSSSYEQYFGPGTRLTVT.